One T cell receptor beta chain is described in this entry. These data come from a study of brain T cells in children with intractable seizures. Trimming took 4 bases from V and 1 from J; bases not matched to a gene: 9. This CDR3 is built from 17 residues. Germline V CDR1 and CDR2: SGHNT, YYREEE (reference sequence). Sequencing was limited to surgery cases with top T cell transcript signatures in brain tissue. TCRdb's copy holds only in-frame clones and misses some; the assay was immunoSEQ multiplex PCR. The table shows approximately 110,000 clones, with around 94% occurring only once. The sample here was peripheral blood, taken at surgery. The sequence came from a boy under two years old with hemimegalencephaly and intractable seizures. The chain carries TRBV5-4 and TRBJ1-2, with 11 bases that match TRBD1. The CDR3 nucleotides are TGTGCCAGCAGCGACCGGACAGGGGGCCCTTTTAACTATGGCTACACCTTC. Its translation is CASSDRTGGPFNYGYTF. Filled out from reference TRBV5-4 and TRBJ1-2, the complete variable domain reads ETGVTQSPTHLIKTRGQQVTLRCSSQSGHNTVSWYQQALGQGPQFIFQYYREEENGRGNFPPRFSGLQFPNYSSELNVNALELDDSALYLCASSDRTGGPFNYGYTFGSGTRLTVV.